This T cell receptor beta chain was profiled in a study of CXCR3-negative and CXCR3-positive naive CD8 T cells. Study-level findings and limits: Whereas both naive subsets had comparably high diversity, memory CD8+ cells had much lower diversity. In CXCR3-positive naive cells, the TRB CDR3s were more hydrophobic than in CXCR3-negative naive cells.

Note on this clonotype: Its antigen remains unidentified.

The CDR3 runs to 12 residues. Looked up from germline, CDR1 is SQVTM and CDR2 is ANQGSEA. 5' RACE with UMI labels generated the TRB cDNA libraries. No DNA is given; TCRdb re-called the 5' RACE reads and lists each CDR3 protein once. Its clone listing holds thousands of distinct CDR3 sequences. Material: naive CXCR3+ CD8+ T cells from blood. Subset here: CD45RO-CCR7+CD27+CD95- naive CD8+ T cells expressing CXCR3 (TNR3+). This sequence originates from a human donor in good health. Some clones in this sample may be carry-over from other donors' samples. This sequence joins TRBV29-1 and TRBJ2-1; the TCRdb call, TRBD1, lacks DNA for checking. CDR3 amino acids: CSPGGVRDEQFF.